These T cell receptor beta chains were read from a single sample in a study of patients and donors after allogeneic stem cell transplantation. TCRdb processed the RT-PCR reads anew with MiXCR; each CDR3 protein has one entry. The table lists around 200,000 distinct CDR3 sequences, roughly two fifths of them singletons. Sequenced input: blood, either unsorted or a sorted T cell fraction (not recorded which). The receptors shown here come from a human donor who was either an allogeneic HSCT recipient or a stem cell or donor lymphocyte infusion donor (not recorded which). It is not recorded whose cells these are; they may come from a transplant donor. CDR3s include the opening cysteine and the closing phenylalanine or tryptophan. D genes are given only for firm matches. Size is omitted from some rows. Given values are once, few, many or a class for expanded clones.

CAISEIAQGARNEQFF | TGTGCCATCAGTGAGATCGCACAGGGGGCTCGCAATGAGCAGTTCTTC | - | 16 | TRBJ2-1 | TRBD1 | TRBV10-3
CASSLTPFNGELFF | TGCGCCAGCAGCTTGACACCTTTTAACGGGGAGCTGTTTTTT | few | 14 | TRBJ2-2 | - | TRBV5-1
CASSLARLAGGETQYF | TGTGCCAGCAGTTTAGCCAGACTAGCTGGGGGAGAGACCCAGTACTTC | - | 16 | TRBJ2-5 | TRBD2 | TRBV12-3/TRBV12-4
CASILQGSEAFF | TGTGCCAGCATCCTCCAGGGGAGTGAAGCTTTCTTT | - | 12 | TRBJ1-1 | - | TRBV12-3/TRBV12-4
CASSFSLEGKARNTEAFF | TGCGCCAGCAGCTTCTCTTTGGAGGGAAAGGCCCGGAACACTGAAGCTTTCTTT | - | 18 | TRBJ1-1 | - | TRBV5-1
CSVEGEGLCSATNEKLFF | TGCAGCGTTGAAGGCGAAGGGTTATGCTCTGCAACTAATGAAAAACTGTTTTTT | - | 18 | TRBJ1-4 | - | TRBV29-1
CASGTSGSNEQFF | TGTGCCAGCGGGACTAGCGGTAGCAATGAGCAGTTCTTC | - | 13 | TRBJ2-1 | TRBD2 | TRBV15
CASSQPGADGNTEAFF | TGCGCCAGCAGCCAACCCGGCGCCGACGGGAACACTGAAGCTTTCTTT | - | 16 | TRBJ1-1 | - | TRBV4-1
CASSLEGTGRSPLHF | TGCGCCAGCAGCTTGGAAGGGACAGGGCGCTCACCCCTCCACTTT | few | 15 | TRBJ1-6 | TRBD1 | TRBV5-1
CASSPHGGELFF | TGTGCCAGCAGCCCGCACGGGGGTGAGCTGTTTTTT | - | 12 | TRBJ2-2 | - | TRBV3-1
CASSQEPLGQETQYF | TGCGCCAGCAGCCAAGAACCCCTTGGCCAAGAGACCCAGTACTTC | - | 15 | TRBJ2-5 | - | TRBV4-3
CASSFGVGGELFF | TGTGCCAGCAGCTTCGGAGTTGGCGGGGAGCTGTTTTTT | - | 13 | TRBJ2-2 | - | TRBV7-8
CASSSKAGEAFF | TGTGCCAGCAGTAGCAAGGCGGGTGAAGCTTTCTTT | - | 12 | TRBJ1-1 | - | TRBV2
CASQTLGQGPRDTQYF | TGCGCCAGCCAGACGTTGGGACAGGGCCCCCGAGATACGCAGTATTTT | - | 16 | TRBJ2-3 | TRBD1 | TRBV10-2
CASSFLYEQYF | TGTGCCAGCAGTTTCCTGTACGAGCAGTACTTC | - | 11 | TRBJ2-7 | - | TRBV28
CASSLSGTTNYGYTF | TGTGCCAGCAGTTTATCGGGGACTACTAACTATGGCTACACCTTC | - | 15 | TRBJ1-2 | - | TRBV28
CASSQRGAQPQHF | TGTGCCAGCAGCCAACGGGGGGCTCAGCCCCAGCATTTT | - | 13 | TRBJ1-5 | - | TRBV3-1
CASSQEWGTEYGYTF | TGCGCCAGCAGCCAAGAATGGGGGACAGAATATGGCTACACCTTC | - | 15 | TRBJ1-2 | TRBD1 | TRBV4-1
CSASGVWDEQFF | TGCAGTGCTAGCGGGGTGTGGGATGAGCAGTTCTTC | - | 12 | TRBJ2-1 | - | TRBV20-1
CAISKVAKNIQYF | TGTGCCATTTCCAAGGTAGCCAAAAACATTCAGTACTTC | - | 13 | TRBJ2-4 | - | TRBV28
CASSQEGTNPSYEQYF | TGCGCCAGCAGCCAAGAAGGGACCAATCCATCCTACGAGCAGTACTTC | - | 16 | TRBJ2-7 | - | TRBV4-1
CASSQRDRGISSYNSPLHF | TGCGCCAGCAGCCAACGTGACAGGGGGATTAGCTCCTATAATTCACCCCTCCACTTT | - | 19 | TRBJ1-6 | TRBD1 | TRBV4-1
CASGDRGTTYEQYF | TGCGCCAGCGGAGACAGGGGGACTACCTACGAGCAGTACTTC | - | 14 | TRBJ2-7 | TRBD1 | TRBV5-1
CASSSGPANSPLHF | TGTGCCAGCAGTTCGGGACCGGCCAATTCACCCCTCCACTTT | few | 14 | TRBJ1-6 | - | TRBV12-3/TRBV12-4
CASSRTTSNYGYTF | TGCGCCAGCAGCCGGACGACGAGCAACTATGGCTACACCTTC | - | 14 | TRBJ1-2 | - | TRBV5-1
CASSQAGGAGNTIYF | TGTGCCAGCAGCCAAGCAGGGGGGGCTGGAAACACCATATATTTT | - | 15 | TRBJ1-3 | TRBD1 | TRBV3-1
CASSQGQGADGYTF | TGTGCCAGCAGCCAGGGACAGGGGGCGGATGGCTACACCTTC | few | 14 | TRBJ1-2 | TRBD1 | TRBV12-3/TRBV12-4
CASSYGGRAYEQYF | TGTGCCAGCAGTTACGGGGGGCGCGCGTACGAGCAGTACTTC | - | 14 | TRBJ2-7 | - | TRBV6-2/TRBV6-3
CSVDRMNTGELFF | TGCAGCGTTGACAGAATGAACACCGGGGAGCTGTTTTTT | few | 13 | TRBJ2-2 | - | TRBV29-1
CASSDLAGTGYNEQFF | TGTGCCAGCAGTGACCTCGCCGGGACAGGCTACAATGAGCAGTTCTTC | - | 16 | TRBJ2-1 | TRBD1 | TRBV25-1
CASSLGSEAFF | TGTGCCAGCAGCTTAGGATCTGAAGCTTTCTTT | medium-sized | 11 | TRBJ1-1 | - | TRBV13
CSARDEKKYEQYF | TGCAGTGCTAGAGATGAGAAGAAGTACGAGCAGTACTTC | - | 13 | TRBJ2-7 | - | TRBV20-1